What follows is one T cell receptor (beta chain) and its context. This sample is part of a study of blood T cell repertoires in COVID-19. Overall study context: The cDNA or gDNA used as material had been derived from T cells, B-cell-depleted T cells, or PBMCs.

This CDR3 is built from 15 residues. Germline CDR1 and CDR2: MDHEN and SYDVKM. J gave up 7 bases and V 5 bases, and 9 bases lay outside the gene matches. Cohort allocation depended upon clinical history that participants reported. Original analysis: Amplification from reference gene primers served as the basis for estimated nucleated cell counts. TCRdb keeps only in-frame clones here, not all; method: immunoSEQ multiplex PCR. V and J calls and clone size come straight from that table; D and trimming were deduced from the DNA. The sample has roughly 250,000 clones; 70% to 90% are singletons. The sample taken for sequencing was PBMCs or T cells enriched from blood (not recorded which). The sequence was collected from a woman in her thirties or forties with acute COVID-19. This sequence joins TRBV28 and TRBJ1-5; 9 nucleotides line up with TRBD1. The CDR3 bases are TGTGCCAGCAGTGAAACAGGGGGCGCGGGACAGCCCCAGCATTTT. Translated: CASSETGGAGQPQHF.